One and the same sample provided the 25 T cell receptor beta chains below, sequenced in a study of OX40 agonist ivuxolimab in advanced cancers. Repertoires were generated with immunoSEQ multiplex PCR, while TCRdb's copy carries only in-frame clones and drops some. Found here are tens of thousands of clones, around 87% of them singletons; the top ten hold 0.32%. Sequencing was performed on CD4+ or CD8+ T cells sorted from blood, taken in a trial of the OX40 agonist ivuxolimab. The receptors were sampled from an adult with an advanced solid tumor such as melanoma, head and neck, liver or kidney cancer.

This chain connects TRBV5-1 to TRBJ1-2, with TRBD1 identical over 7 bases. After removal of 4 bases from V and 2 bases from J, the junction contained 2 bases not matched to a gene. Germline V lookup: CDR1 SGHRS, CDR2 YFSETQ. This CDR3 spans 13 amino acids. The CDR3 is CASSRDSNYGYTF. In DNA form, the CDR3 reads TGCGCCAGCAGCCGGGACAGCAACTATGGCTACACCTTC.

The genes are TRBV2 and TRBJ2-3; D is uncertain. The CDR3 runs to 12 residues. Trimming took 3 bases from V and 4 from J, leaving 5 bases between them. Germline assignment: CDR1 SNHLY and CDR2 FYNNEI. CDR3 bases: TGTGCCAGCAGTGAGTGGGCAGATACGCAGTATTTT. Translating gives CASSEWADTQYF.

The chain couples TRBV5-1 to TRBJ2-7; D ambiguous. Trimming left V 0 bases short and J 2 bases short, with 6 bases between. Germline lookup yields CDR1 SGHRS and CDR2 YFSETQ. The CDR3 is 13 residues long. The CDR3 DNA follows: TGCGCCAGCAGCTTGGACGGAGCCTACGAGCAGTACGTC. It is translated as CASSLDGAYEQYV.

V gene TRBV6-5 combines with J gene TRBJ1-1, with a tentative D call TRBD1 (6 bases). The CDR3 sequence is 15 residues long. The V end was cut by 7 bases, the J end by 2 bases, with 17 bases between. Germline-derived CDR1 and CDR2 are MNHEY and SVGAGI. The CDR3 nucleotides are TGTGCCAGCAACTCAGGGGCAGGCCCCAACACTGAAGCTTTCTTT. Translated: CASNSGAGPNTEAFF.

This clone was observed a single time. The gene calls are TRBV27 and TRBJ2-6; D is perhaps TRBD2 (5 bases). V was cut by 6 bases and J by 3 bases, with 9 bases left in between. There are 14 residues in the CDR3. Germline CDR1 reads MNHEY; CDR2 reads SMNVEV (reference sequence). CDR3 nucleotides: TGTGCCAGCAGGAGAGGGAATGGGGCCAACGTCCTGACTTTC. This translates into CASRRGNGANVLTF.

This chain connects TRBV20-1 to TRBJ1-2; a possible D gene is TRBD1 (5 bases). The CDR3 sequence is 11 residues long. CDR1 is DFQATT, CDR2 SNEGSKA, per germline (reference sequence). V gave up 6 bases and J gave up 3 bases, with 8 bases separating them. The CDR3 sequence: CSAQGDYGYTF. CDR3 sequence (DNA): TGCAGTGCCCAGGGAGACTATGGCTACACCTTC.

The CDR3 nucleotides are TGTGCCAGCAGCTTGTCGGGGGCCCCACAAGAGACCCAGTACTTC. Translation gives CASSLSGAPQETQYF. The chain joins TRBV5-6 to TRBJ2-5, with D perhaps assigned TRBD1 or TRBD2 (6 bases each). The CDR3 extends over 15 amino acids. CDR1 and CDR2 (germline): SGHDT, YYEEEE. Trimming removed 1 base from V and 2 bases from J, with 12 bases in between.

This clone is a singleton in its sample. V gene TRBV7-9 combines with J gene TRBJ1-6; D gene ambiguous. The length of the CDR3 is 11 residues. The germline V gene has CDR1 SEHNR and CDR2 FQNEAQ (reference sequence). Trimming left V 4 bases short and J 8 bases short, with 3 bases between. The CDR3 spells CASSSDSPLHF. The CDR3 bases are TGTGCCAGCAGCTCCGATTCACCCCTCCACTTT.

CDR3 in amino acids: CASSTGLAGSTYNEQFF. CDR3 bases: TGTGCCAGCAGCACGGGACTAGCGGGATCCACCTACAATGAGCAGTTCTTC. The chain has TRBV2 and TRBJ2-1, with 13 bases that match TRBD2. Germline trimming cut 6 bases from V and 2 bases from J; bases unmatched to any gene: 7. Germline-derived CDR1 and CDR2 are SNHLY and FYNNEI. The CDR3 covers 17 residues.

The V and J genes are TRBV28 and TRBJ2-3, with no clear D. Germline V gene sequence: CDR1 MDHEN, CDR2 SYDVKM. The CDR3 consists of 12 residues. The V end was cut by 5 bases, the J end by 2 bases, with 5 bases between. CDR3 nucleotide sequence: TGTGCCAGCAGTCTCTACACAGATACGCAGTATTTT. Translation gives CASSLYTDTQYF.

The chain employs TRBV28 and TRBJ2-2, with TRBD2 as a possible D gene (6 bases). Germline V gene data show CDR1 as MDHEN and CDR2 as SYDVKM. The CDR3 sequence is 15 residues long. The V end was cut by 3 bases, the J end by 1 base, with 9 bases between. The CDR3 protein is CASSFTGVNTGELFF. The CDR3 bases are TGTGCCAGCAGTTTTACGGGGGTGAACACCGGGGAGCTGTTTTTT. The full variable domain, its missing parts supplied by reference TRBV28 and TRBJ2-2, is DVKVTQSSRYLVKRTGEKVFLECVQDMDHENMFWYRQDPGLGLRLIYFSYDVKMKEKGDIPEGYSVSREKKERFSLILESASTNQTSMYLCASSFTGVNTGELFFGEGSRLTVL.

V is TRBV27 and J is TRBJ2-3, with TRBD2 as a possible D gene (6 bases). CDR1 and CDR2 (germline): MNHEY, SMNVEV (reference sequence). The V and J ends lost 8 bases and 4 bases respectively, with 19 bases between them. There are 15 residues in the CDR3. The CDR3 DNA follows: TGTGCCAGCGGCGCAACGCTAGCGTCAGCAGATACGCAGTATTTT. Protein: CASGATLASADTQYF.

Details on this clone: The germline gene is not matched at one end of the junction; a read error may be the cause. The gene calls are TRBV9 and TRBJ1-2, with D possibly being TRBD1 (5 bases). CDR3 length: 13 amino acids. Germline CDR1 and CDR2: SGDLS and YYNGEE. CDR3 amino acids: CANSAGQYYGYTF. CDR3 in DNA: TGTGCCAACAGCGCTGGACAATACTATGGCTACACCTTC.

The chain employs TRBV6-6 and TRBJ2-7; D not certain. V lost 8 bases, J lost 7 bases, and 12 bases lay in between. The germline V gene has CDR1 MNHNY and CDR2 SVGAGI (reference sequence). The CDR3 is 11 amino acids. CDR3 in amino acids: CASGFRSEQYF. The CDR3 bases are TGTGCCAGCGGGTTTAGGAGTGAGCAGTACTTC.

The chain has TRBV7-3 and TRBJ2-2; D may correspond to TRBD1 or TRBD2 (5 bases each). This CDR3 spans 16 amino acids. Germline CDR1 and CDR2: SGHTA and FQGTGA. The V gene lost 2 bases and the J gene lost 1 base, with 11 bases spanning the gap. CDR3 DNA sequence: TGTGCCAGCAGCTTAGATACGGGGCTGAACACCGGGGAGCTGTTTTTT. Protein product: CASSLDTGLNTGELFF.

The chain is built from TRBV29-1 and TRBJ1-4; D might be TRBD1 (5 bases). Trimming removed 1 base from V and 1 base from J, with 7 bases in between. Germline V gene lookup returns CDR1 SQVTM and CDR2 ANQGSEA. The CDR3 has 14 amino acids. The CDR3 DNA reads TGCAGCGTTGAAGGCACAGGAACTAATGAAAAACTGTTTTTT. Translated: CSVEGTGTNEKLFF.

In its sample, this clone was seen once. The chain is built from TRBV27 and TRBJ2-7, with 9 positions matching TRBD1. Germline V gene data show CDR1 as MNHEY and CDR2 as SMNVEV (reference sequence). The CDR3 extends over 15 amino acids. The V and J ends lost 5 bases and 3 bases, in that order; junction bases with no gene match: 8. As DNA, the CDR3 is TGTGCCAGCAGTACCGGGGACAGGGCAAACTACGAGCAGTACTTC. Its protein is CASSTGDRANYEQYF.

As concerns this clone: Other nucleotide sequences from this sample produce the same CDR3. The DNA for the CDR3 is TGCGCCAGCAGCTTGGAAGGCTATAGCAATCAGCCCCAGCATTTT. Translation: CASSLEGYSNQPQHF. The chain is built from TRBV5-1 and TRBJ1-5; D is unclear. V lost 0 bases and J lost 0, with 7 bases in between. Germline loops: CDR1 SGHRS, CDR2 YFSETQ. The CDR3 length is 15 residues. Together with reference TRBV5-1 and TRBJ1-5, the CDR3 gives the full variable domain: KAGVTQTPRYLIKTRGQQVTLSCSPISGHRSVSWYQQTPGQGLQFLFEYFSETQRNKGNFPGRFSGRQFSNSRSEMNVSTLELGDSALYLCASSLEGYSNQPQHFGDGTRLSIL.

The chain recombines TRBV5-4 with TRBJ2-3; D is uncertain. Between the trimmed V and J ends, which lost 3 bases and 3 bases, there was a span of 8 bases. CDR1 and CDR2 from the germline V gene are SGHNT and YYREEE (reference sequence). This CDR3 is 13 amino acids long. The CDR3 loop reads CASSSDRTDTQYF. CDR3 in DNA: TGTGCCAGCAGCTCTGACCGGACAGATACGCAGTATTTT. Using reference TRBV5-4 and TRBJ2-3 for the parts outside the CDR3, the full variable domain is ETGVTQSPTHLIKTRGQQVTLRCSSQSGHNTVSWYQQALGQGPQFIFQYYREEENGRGNFPPRFSGLQFPNYSSELNVNALELDDSALYLCASSSDRTDTQYFGPGTRLTVL.

The gene calls are TRBV7-3 and TRBJ1-1, with D possibly matching TRBD1 (5 bases). The CDR3 has 13 residues. Germline-derived CDR1 and CDR2 are SGHTA and FQGTGA. Trimming pared 5 bases from V and 5 bases from J, leaving 12 bases between. The CDR3 region is CASSLQGDTEAFF. CDR3 nucleotide sequence: TGTGCCAGCAGCCTCCAGGGTGATACTGAAGCTTTCTTT. Full variable domain (rest looked up from reference TRBV7-3 and TRBJ1-1): GAGVSQTPSNKVTEKGKYVELRCDPISGHTALYWYRQSLGQGPEFLIYFQGTGAADDSGLPNDRFFAVRPEGSVSTLKIQRTERGDSAVYLCASSLQGDTEAFFGQGTRLTVV.

V gene TRBV28 combines with J gene TRBJ1-3; D gene ambiguous. Germline CDR1 is MDHEN and CDR2 is SYDVKM. V was shortened by 3 bases and J by 4 bases, with 4 bases between the two germline ends. The CDR3 is 12 residues long. CDR3 nucleotides: TGTGCCAGCAGTTTTTTGGGAAACACCATATATTTT. Translation gives CASSFLGNTIYF. The complete variable domain, with remaining parts taken from reference TRBV28 and TRBJ1-3, reads DVKVTQSSRYLVKRTGEKVFLECVQDMDHENMFWYRQDPGLGLRLIYFSYDVKMKEKGDIPEGYSVSREKKERFSLILESASTNQTSMYLCASSFLGNTIYFGEGSWLTVV.

On this clone itself: The germline gene is not matched at one end of the junction; a read error may be the cause. The CDR3, as DNA: TGTGCCAGCAGCCTCGAATCTCCCTTTTGG. Translated, it gives CASSLESPFW. V is TRBV7-9 and J is TRBJ2-3; D uncertain. This CDR3 is 10 amino acids long. CDR1 and CDR2 from the germline V gene are SEHNR and FQNEAQ (reference sequence). Combining the CDR3 with reference TRBV7-9 and TRBJ2-3 gives the whole variable domain DTGVSQNPRHKITKRGQNVTFRCDPISEHNRLYWYRQTLGQGPEFLTYFQNEAQLEKSRLLSDRFSAERPKGSFSTLEIQRTEQGDSAMYLCASSLESPFWGPGTRLTVL.

As regards this clone: Other nucleotide sequences from this sample produce the same CDR3. The chain carries TRBV5-1 and TRBJ2-1; 12 positions agree with TRBD2. V lost 0 bases and J lost 7; bases outside the gene matches: 5. The CDR3 consists of 16 residues. Germline CDR1 reads SGHRS; CDR2 reads YFSETQ. The chain's CDR3 is CASSLELAGGPNEQFF. In nucleotides, the CDR3 is TGCGCCAGCAGCTTGGAGCTAGCGGGAGGGCCGAATGAGCAGTTCTTC.

This chain links TRBV5-8 with TRBJ2-4, with 9 bases that match TRBD1. In germline, CDR1 is SGHTS, CDR2 YDEGEE. V lost 3 bases and J lost 3; bases outside the gene matches: 10. CDR3 length equals 17 residues. Written as DNA, the CDR3 is TGTGCCAGCAGCTACTACAGGGGGCAAGAGGTCAAAAACATTCAGTACTTC. It specifies CASSYYRGQEVKNIQYF. Using reference TRBV5-8 and TRBJ2-4 for the parts outside the CDR3, the full variable domain is EAGVTQSPTHLIKTRGQQATLRCSPISGHTSVYWYQQALGLGLQFLLWYDEGEERNRGNFPPRFSGRQFPNYSSELNVNALELEDSALYLCASSYYRGQEVKNIQYFGAGTRLSVL.

The chain uses TRBV6-4 and TRBJ2-2, with D possibly called TRBD1 or TRBD2 (5 bases each). The CDR3 is made up of 12 amino acids. CDR1 MRHNA and CDR2 SNTAGT come from the germline V gene. Deletions cut 6 bases from V and 6 bases from J, with 8 bases between. CDR3 nucleotide sequence: TGTGCCAGCAGGATGGGGGCCGGGGAGCTGTTTTTT. It translates to CASRMGAGELFF.